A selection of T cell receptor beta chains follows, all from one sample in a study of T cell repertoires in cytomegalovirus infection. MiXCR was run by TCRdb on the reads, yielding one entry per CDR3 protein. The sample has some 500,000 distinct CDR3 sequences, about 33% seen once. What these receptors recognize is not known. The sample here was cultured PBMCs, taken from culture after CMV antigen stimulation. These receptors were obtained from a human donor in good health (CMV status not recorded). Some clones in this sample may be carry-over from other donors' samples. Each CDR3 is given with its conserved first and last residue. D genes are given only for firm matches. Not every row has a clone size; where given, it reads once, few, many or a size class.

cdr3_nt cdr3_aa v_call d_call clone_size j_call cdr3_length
TGTGCCAGCAGTGAAAGGGGGCGAGTAGATACGCAGTATTTT CASSERGRVDTQYF TRBV25-1 TRBD1 - TRBJ2-3 14
TGTGCCAGCAGCCCCCTATCAAAAGGTCATCAGCCCCAGCATTTT CASSPLSKGHQPQHF TRBV27 - - TRBJ1-5 15
TGCAGCGTTGAACCTGTCAGGGGATTAGTTTACAATGAGCAGTTCTTC CSVEPVRGLVYNEQFF TRBV29-1 - few TRBJ2-1 16
TGCAGTGCCAGACTGGGGAACACCGGGGAGCTGTTTTTT CSARLGNTGELFF TRBV20-1 - few TRBJ2-2 13
TGTGCCAGCAGCTTAGCGCTTCGCACCATGAACACTGAAGCTTTCTTT CASSLALRTMNTEAFF TRBV7-8 - many TRBJ1-1 16
TGTGCCATCAGGACCGGGACAGGGGGTACCAACACTGAAGCTTTCTTT CAIRTGTGGTNTEAFF TRBV10-3 TRBD1 - TRBJ1-1 16
TGTGCCAGCAGTGATCTGGCGGCGTCTTGGGGAAACACCATATATTTT CASSDLAASWGNTIYF TRBV25-1 - once TRBJ1-3 16
TGTGCTAGCAGCTTAGAAGTTTTTGGGACTAGCGGAGAGCAGTTCTTC CASSLEVFGTSGEQFF TRBV7-6 TRBD2 - TRBJ2-1 16
TGCGCCAGCAGCCAACCGACCCGCGAAAGAGGGAGGGGACGGGGTGAGCAGTTCTTC CASSQPTRERGRGRGEQFF TRBV4-1 TRBD2 few TRBJ2-1 19
TGTGCCAGTAGTAACATGGCAGGGTATTCACCCCTCCACTTT CASSNMAGYSPLHF TRBV19 - - TRBJ1-6 14
TGTGCCAGCAGCGGGAGTGGTTCAGATACGCAGTATTTT CASSGSGSDTQYF TRBV7-3 - few TRBJ2-3 13
TGTGCCAGCAGTTATCCCGCGGGGGGGGGACCGAACACTGAAGCTTTCTTT CASSYPAGGGPNTEAFF TRBV6-1 - - TRBJ1-1 17
TGTGCCAGCAGCTTGACAGTTTTCCGAAACTATGGCTACACCTTC CASSLTVFRNYGYTF TRBV7-9 - - TRBJ1-2 15
TGTGCCAGCAGCTTTGTAGGAACCTACAATGAGCAGTTCTTC CASSFVGTYNEQFF TRBV7-2 - few TRBJ2-1 14
TGTGCCAGCAGTTTATGGGATATTAGCGGGAGGGCCGGGGACGAGCAGTACTTC CASSLWDISGRAGDEQYF TRBV27 TRBD2 few TRBJ2-7 18
- CASSTSGTGELFF TRBV6-6 - - TRBJ2-2 13
TGTGCCAGCAGCTTAGTGGGACAGGGTTTCCAAGAGACCCAGTACTTC CASSLVGQGFQETQYF TRBV11-2 TRBD1 - TRBJ2-5 16
TGTGCCAGCAGTTTTCCGGGACAGGGCTTCTCTGGGGCCAACGTCCTGACTTTC CASSFPGQGFSGANVLTF TRBV6-2/TRBV6-3 TRBD1 - TRBJ2-6 18
TGTGCCAGCAGCTTAAGGGGGGGCCTAGCCGGGATGTTAGCTGAGCAGTTCTTC CASSLRGGLAGMLAEQFF TRBV7-8 - - TRBJ2-1 18
TGTGCCAGCAGTACACTAGCGGGAGGGATAGAGACCCAGTACTTC CASSTLAGGIETQYF TRBV6-5 TRBD2 few TRBJ2-5 15
TGTGCCAGCAGATTCGAGACAGGCTCCTACGAGCAGTACTTC CASRFETGSYEQYF TRBV7-2 - few TRBJ2-7 14
TGTGCCAGCAGCAGGGACAGGGCGGGCATTCAGTACTTC CASSRDRAGIQYF TRBV7-2 TRBD1 few TRBJ2-4 13
TGTGCCAGCAGCTCACGCCCGTCGGGAGACGCCAATGAGCAGTTCTTC CASSSRPSGDANEQFF TRBV7-8 - many TRBJ2-1 16
TGTGCCAGCAGTAAATATCGACAGGACTACGAGCAGTACTTC CASSKYRQDYEQYF TRBV6-2/TRBV6-3 - - TRBJ2-7 14
TGTGCCAGCAGCCCGGTCGATTATAAAGCCAATGAGCAGTTCTTC CASSPVDYKANEQFF TRBV5-6 - few TRBJ2-1 15
TGTGCCAGCAGCCCCGGCCCAGATACGCAGTATTTT CASSPGPDTQYF TRBV7-2 - many TRBJ2-3 12
TGTGCTAGCAGCTTAGGAAGTCTAGAGGCCTGGGTTAGGGGCACAGATACGCAGTATTTT CASSLGSLEAWVRGTDTQYF TRBV7-6 - few TRBJ2-3 20
TGTGCCAGCAGCGCCCGGACGAACACCGGGGAGCTGTTTTTT CASSARTNTGELFF TRBV9 - - TRBJ2-2 14
TGCGCCAGCAGCCAAGTAGTGCTAGCCAAAAACATTCAGTACTTC CASSQVVLAKNIQYF TRBV4-1 - - TRBJ2-4 15
TGCGCCAGCAGCCAAGATTCCCCGGACTGGCGGGCGCGAGAGCAGTTCTTC CASSQDSPDWRAREQFF TRBV4-1 - few TRBJ2-1 17
TGTGCCAGCAGCTTGTTTCAGGGGTCTGAGCAGTTCTTC CASSLFQGSEQFF TRBV7-6 - - TRBJ2-1 13
TGTGCCAGCTCGAAGGGGACCCCCGCGAACACCGGGGAGCTGTTTTTT CASSKGTPANTGELFF TRBV13 - few TRBJ2-2 16
TGTGCCAGCACCGACCGGACTTTCCCCTCCGAGCAGTACTTC CASTDRTFPSEQYF TRBV12-3/TRBV12-4 - - TRBJ2-7 14
TGTGCCAGCAGCCGCCCCAGGTCCAATGAGCAGTTCTTC CASSRPRSNEQFF TRBV7-8 - few TRBJ2-1 13
TGTGCCAGCAGCTTCCGGGACAGGGAAAAGGATGAGCAGTTCTTC CASSFRDREKDEQFF TRBV5-3 TRBD1 - TRBJ2-1 15
TGTGCCAGCAGCTTAGGAACAGGGAGGAGGACTGAAGCTTTCTTT CASSLGTGRRTEAFF TRBV7-9 - - TRBJ1-1 15
TGTGCCAGCAGTGCCCCTCCGGGACTAGCGGGAGAGGGGACAGATACGCAGTATTTT CASSAPPGLAGEGTDTQYF TRBV6-4 TRBD2 - TRBJ2-3 19
TGCAGCGGATCACAGGGGCGAGAGACCCAGTACTTC CSGSQGRETQYF TRBV29-1 TRBD1 - TRBJ2-5 12
TGCAGCGTTGAATGGGTGGTTAGCGGGAGAATAGGGGAGCTGTTTTTT CSVEWVVSGRIGELFF TRBV29-1 TRBD2 few TRBJ2-2 16
TGTGCCACCAGCAGAGATGTGACCTCACCCCTCCACTTT CATSRDVTSPLHF TRBV15 - - TRBJ1-6 13
TGCGCCAGCAGCTCATACACTAGCGGAAGTCGTAATGAGCAGTTCTTC CASSSYTSGSRNEQFF TRBV5-1 TRBD2 - TRBJ2-1 16
TGTGCCAGCAGCACCCACAGAGTGGAGGAGACCCAGTACTTC CASSTHRVEETQYF TRBV7-2 - - TRBJ2-5 14
TGTGCCAGTAGTATGCAGCGGGGGACGAACACAGATACGCAGTATTTT CASSMQRGTNTDTQYF TRBV19 TRBD2 - TRBJ2-3 16
TGTGCCAGCAGCTTACTACTTGAGCAGTACTTC CASSLLLEQYF TRBV7-2 - - TRBJ2-7 11
TGTGCCATCAGTGAGTTAACAGGGGTAGGAGAGACCCAGTACTTC CAISELTGVGETQYF TRBV10-3 TRBD1 once TRBJ2-5 15
TGCGCCAGCAGCCCGAAAACCGGGACAGGGGTTTACAATGAGCAGTTCTTC CASSPKTGTGVYNEQFF TRBV5-1 TRBD1 - TRBJ2-1 17
TGTGCCAGCAGCACTGGACTAGCGGACTACCAAGAGACCCAGTACTTC CASSTGLADYQETQYF TRBV7-6 TRBD2 - TRBJ2-5 16
TGTGCCAGCAGTTACCACTCGGAGCCCGTTCATGGGGCCATGAACACTGAAGCTTTCTTT CASSYHSEPVHGAMNTEAFF TRBV6-2/TRBV6-3 - many TRBJ1-1 20
TGTGCCAGCAGCTTTCAGGGTCGTAATCAGCCCCAGCATTTT CASSFQGRNQPQHF TRBV7-2 - - TRBJ1-5 14
TGTGCCAGCAGTACGGCAGGGTATAATTCACCCCTCCACTTT CASSTAGYNSPLHF TRBV6-6 - once TRBJ1-6 14
TGTGCCAGCACGCCGGGGGTTGAGTCCTACAATGAGCAGTTCTTC CASTPGVESYNEQFF TRBV28 - - TRBJ2-1 15
TGTGCCAGCAGCTTAAGTTACGGCGACAATGAGCAGTTCTTC CASSLSYGDNEQFF TRBV7-9 - - TRBJ2-1 14